These T cell receptor beta chains were read from a single sample in a study of low-dose radiotherapy and immunotherapy resistance in tumors. TCRdb recomputed calls from the reads with MiXCR, one row per CDR3 protein. The sample lists tens of thousands of distinct CDR3 sequences; 9.4% were seen once. Sequenced material: PBMCs, taken before treatment. These TCRs come from a male donor with prostate cancer. CDR3s include the opening cysteine and the closing phenylalanine or tryptophan. A D gene is named only where the DNA matches it firmly. Clone size is shown for a subset of rows, as once, few, many or a class of expanded clone.

CASSPAGQGNQPQHF | TGTGCCAGCAGTCCCGCCGGACAGGGAAATCAGCCCCAGCATTTT | TRBJ1-5 | TRBV27 | NA | TRBD1
CASKEGTGSYEQYF | TGTGCCAGCAAGGAAGGGACAGGGTCCTACGAGCAGTACTTC | TRBJ2-7 | TRBV28 | many | TRBD1
CASSKAVRWRFF | TGTGCCAGCAGCAAAGCAGTCCGTTGGCGGTTCTTC | TRBJ2-1 | TRBV21-1 | many | NA
CASRGTETGELFF | TGTGCCAGCAGGGGGACGGAGACCGGGGAGCTGTTTTTT | TRBJ2-2 | TRBV2 | many | NA
CASSLEGGKRDTQYF | TGCGCCAGCAGCCTTGAGGGGGGGAAACGAGATACGCAGTATTTT | TRBJ2-3 | TRBV4-3 | many | NA
CASSFRADEFPDTQYF | TGTGCCAGCAGTTTTCGGGCAGACGAGTTCCCAGATACGCAGTATTTT | TRBJ2-3 | TRBV27 | many | NA
CASKPEGIMNTEAFF | TGTGCCAGCAAACCTGAGGGGATTATGAACACTGAAGCTTTCTTT | TRBJ1-1 | TRBV6-4 | many | NA
CASSLTSGSGTDTQYF | TGTGCCAGCAGCCTGACTAGCGGGAGTGGGACAGATACGCAGTATTTT | TRBJ2-3 | TRBV7-9 | NA | TRBD2
CSANSGTFYEQYF | TGCAGTGCAAATAGCGGGACCTTCTACGAGCAGTACTTC | TRBJ2-7 | TRBV20-1 | NA | TRBD2
CASSQLRDQETQYF | TGTGCCAGCAGCCAACTGCGGGACCAAGAGACCCAGTACTTC | TRBJ2-5 | TRBV3-1 | many | NA
CATGAKQGDAEAFF | TGTGCCACAGGGGCTAAACAGGGCGACGCTGAAGCTTTCTTT | TRBJ1-1 | TRBV25-1 | many | NA
CASSQEWGAGAFF | TGTGCCAGCAGCCAAGAATGGGGGGCCGGAGCTTTCTTT | TRBJ1-1 | TRBV3-1 | many | NA
CASSKGGAERSTDTQYF | TGTGCCAGCAGCAAAGGAGGTGCGGAGCGGAGCACAGATACGCAGTATTTT | TRBJ2-3 | TRBV21-1 | NA | NA
CASSLLGGTGELFF | TGTGCCAGCAGCTTACTAGGGGGCACCGGGGAGCTGTTTTTT | TRBJ2-2 | TRBV7-3 | many | NA
CASTSDQGSYTGELFF | TGCGCCAGCACCTCAGACCAGGGGTCCTACACCGGGGAGCTGTTTTTT | TRBJ2-2 | TRBV5-1 | many | NA
CAWSHSGGSTDTQYF | TGTGCCTGGAGCCATTCAGGGGGCTCGACAGATACGCAGTATTTT | TRBJ2-3 | TRBV30 | many | TRBD1
CASSLAEQLQETQYF | TGTGCCAGCAGCTTGGCCGAACAGCTGCAAGAGACCCAGTACTTC | TRBJ2-5 | TRBV5-6 | many | NA
CASSPGGGAEAFF | TGTGCCAGCTCACCCGGTGGGGGGGCTGAAGCTTTCTTT | TRBJ1-1 | TRBV18 | many | NA
CASSRGDYEQYF | TGTGCCAGCAGTCGAGGGGACTACGAGCAGTACTTC | TRBJ2-7 | TRBV12-3/TRBV12-4 | many | NA
CASSQDSVRLSGANVLTF | TGTGCCAGCAGCCAAGATTCAGTTAGGCTTTCTGGGGCCAACGTCCTGACTTTC | TRBJ2-6 | TRBV3-1 | many | NA
CASSLDGGRSTDTQYF | TGTGCCAGCAGCTTGGACGGCGGGAGGAGCACAGATACGCAGTATTTT | TRBJ2-3 | TRBV5-6 | medium-sized | TRBD2
CSVELIGRVTGELFF | TGCAGCGTTGAACTAATAGGCAGGGTTACCGGGGAGCTGTTTTTT | TRBJ2-2 | TRBV29-1 | many | NA
CASSLGRSMNTEAFF | TGCGCCAGCAGCTTGGGCAGAAGTATGAACACTGAAGCTTTCTTT | TRBJ1-1 | TRBV5-1 | many | NA
CASSPREGPGTGELFF | TGCGCCAGCAGCCCGAGGGAGGGACCGGGCACCGGGGAGCTGTTTTTT | TRBJ2-2 | TRBV4-1 | NA | TRBD2
CASRVGRIKGDEQFF | TGTGCCAGCAGGGTTGGACGTATAAAGGGGGATGAGCAGTTCTTC | TRBJ2-1 | TRBV27 | few | NA
CASSSSSGQETQYF | TGTGCCAGCAGCTCGAGTAGCGGGCAAGAGACCCAGTACTTC | TRBJ2-5 | TRBV11-2 | many | TRBD2
CASSQGVTGEQYF | TGTGCCAGCAGCCAAGGAGTGACCGGCGAGCAGTACTTC | TRBJ2-7 | TRBV3-1 | many | NA
CASSLGGLTNYEQYF | TGTGCCAGCAGTCTAGGGGGACTTACTAACTACGAGCAGTACTTC | TRBJ2-7 | TRBV28 | many | NA
CSARTTGASSTDTQYF | TGCAGCGCAAGGACGACAGGGGCGAGTTCCACAGATACGCAGTATTTT | TRBJ2-3 | TRBV29-1 | many | TRBD1
CASSLGLVGETQYF | TGTGCCAGCAGCTTAGGGCTAGTTGGCGAGACCCAGTACTTC | TRBJ2-5 | TRBV7-2 | many | NA
CASSFGRVGEKLFF | TGTGCCAGCAGTTTTGGCAGGGTTGGTGAAAAACTGTTTTTT | TRBJ1-4 | TRBV27 | many | NA
CASRLTSGVVGETQYF | TGTGCCAGCAGATTGACTAGCGGGGTGGTTGGGGAGACCCAGTACTTC | TRBJ2-5 | TRBV27 | many | TRBD2
CAISPQGNTEAFF | TGTGCCATCAGCCCTCAGGGGAACACTGAAGCTTTCTTT | TRBJ1-1 | TRBV10-3 | many | NA
CASSLDGRQANEKLFF | TGCGCCAGCAGCTTGGACGGAAGACAGGCTAATGAAAAACTGTTTTTT | TRBJ1-4 | TRBV5-1 | many | NA
CASSPRADRVPTNYGYTF | TGTGCCAGCAGCCCTAGAGCGGACAGGGTTCCCACTAACTATGGCTACACCTTC | TRBJ1-2 | TRBV7-2 | many | TRBD1
CASSPPAGKTQYF | TGTGCCAGCAGCCCCCCGGCTGGAAAGACCCAGTACTTC | TRBJ2-5 | TRBV3-1 | many | NA
CAWSEDRGDQPQHF | TGTGCCTGGAGTGAGGACAGGGGGGATCAGCCCCAGCATTTT | TRBJ1-5 | TRBV30 | many | TRBD1
CASSLAAGVGNEQFF | TGTGCCAGCAGCTTAGCTGCAGGGGTAGGCAATGAGCAGTTCTTC | TRBJ2-1 | TRBV7-2 | many | NA
CATGTGESQSNQPQHF | TGTGCCACCGGGACAGGGGAATCCCAAAGCAATCAGCCCCAGCATTTT | TRBJ1-5 | TRBV28 | many | TRBD1
CASSQASGATNEKLFF | TGTGCCAGCAGCCAAGCCTCCGGGGCAACTAATGAAAAACTGTTTTTT | TRBJ1-4 | TRBV4-2 | many | NA
CASSLSRGIGELFF | TGTGCCAGCAGTTTATCCCGGGGGATCGGGGAGCTGTTTTTT | TRBJ2-2 | TRBV27 | many | NA
CSAYHRVDGELFFF | NA | TRBJ2-2 | TRBV20-1 | NA | NA
CASSGTGSGELFF | TGTGCCAGCAGTGGGACAGGGTCCGGGGAGCTGTTTTTT | TRBJ2-2 | TRBV27 | few | TRBD1
CASSFVDRPYEQYF | TGTGCCAGCAGTTTTGTTGACAGACCCTACGAGCAGTACTTC | TRBJ2-7 | TRBV12-3/TRBV12-4 | many | NA
CSVYRQGASDEQYF | TGCAGCGTTTATAGGCAGGGGGCGTCCGACGAGCAGTACTTC | TRBJ2-7 | TRBV29-1 | many | TRBD1
CASSLDSQETQYF | TGCGCCAGCAGCCTGGACAGCCAAGAGACCCAGTACTTC | TRBJ2-5 | TRBV5-1 | many | NA
CATSDPAQRGADTQYF | TGTGCCACCAGTGACCCGGCCCAGCGGGGGGCAGATACGCAGTATTTT | TRBJ2-3 | TRBV24-1 | many | TRBD2
CAWGRRNQPQHF | TGTGCCTGGGGACGGAGAAATCAGCCCCAGCATTTT | TRBJ1-5 | TRBV30 | few | NA
CASSYRGNTEAFF | TGTGCTAGCTCCTACAGGGGGAACACTGAAGCTTTCTTT | TRBJ1-1 | TRBV12-5 | NA | TRBD1
CASSVGRGHGDTQYF | TGTGCCAGCAGTGTCGGCAGGGGGCATGGAGATACGCAGTATTTT | TRBJ2-3 | TRBV6-1 | medium-sized | TRBD1
CSARDLRGNTIYF | TGCAGTGCTAGAGATTTACGCGGAAACACCATATATTTT | TRBJ1-3 | TRBV20-1 | many | NA
CSVVPGITDTQYF | TGCAGCGTGGTCCCAGGAATCACAGATACGCAGTATTTT | TRBJ2-3 | TRBV29-1 | many | NA
CASSFGGLGGNEQFF | TGTGCCAGCAGCTTCGGGGGCCTAGGGGGCAATGAGCAGTTCTTC | TRBJ2-1 | TRBV7-2 | many | NA
CASSLYGLAVGPWQETQYF | TGTGCCAGCAGTTTATACGGACTAGCGGTGGGACCGTGGCAAGAGACCCAGTACTTC | TRBJ2-5 | TRBV28 | many | TRBD2
CASSQGPNTNSGNTIYF | TGTGCCAGCAGCCAAGGCCCTAACACCAACTCTGGAAACACCATATATTTT | TRBJ1-3 | TRBV3-1 | many | NA
CSARGSNPNEKLFF | TGCAGTGCTAGAGGCAGCAATCCTAATGAAAAACTGTTTTTT | TRBJ1-4 | TRBV20-1 | many | NA
CASSSPQGGREQFF | TGTGCCAGCAGCTCCCCACAAGGCGGGAGAGAGCAGTTCTTC | TRBJ2-1 | TRBV11-2 | many | TRBD2
CASSVRTGGGYTF | TGTGCCAGCAGCGTACGGACAGGGGGAGGCTACACCTTC | TRBJ1-2 | TRBV7-2 | many | TRBD1